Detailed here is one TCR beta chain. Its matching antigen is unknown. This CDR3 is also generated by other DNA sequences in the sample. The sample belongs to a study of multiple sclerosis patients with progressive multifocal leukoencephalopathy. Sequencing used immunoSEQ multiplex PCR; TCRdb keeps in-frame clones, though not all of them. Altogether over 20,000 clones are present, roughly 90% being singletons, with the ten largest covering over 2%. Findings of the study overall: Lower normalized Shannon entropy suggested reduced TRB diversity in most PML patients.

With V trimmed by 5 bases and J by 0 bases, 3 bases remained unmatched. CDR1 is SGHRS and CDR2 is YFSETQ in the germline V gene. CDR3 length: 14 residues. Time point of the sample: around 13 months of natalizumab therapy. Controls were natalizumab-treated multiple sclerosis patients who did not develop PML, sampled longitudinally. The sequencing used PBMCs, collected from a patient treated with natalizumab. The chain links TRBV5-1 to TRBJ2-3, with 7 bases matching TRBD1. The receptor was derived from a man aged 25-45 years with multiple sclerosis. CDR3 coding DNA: TGCGCCAGCAGTCGGGACAGTAGCACAGATACGCAGTATTTT. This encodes CASSRDSSTDTQYF.